A selection of T cell receptor beta chains follows, all from one sample in a study of blood T cell repertoires in COVID-19. Sequencing used immunoSEQ multiplex PCR; TCRdb keeps in-frame clones, though not all of them. Seen here are approximately 210,000 clones, roughly 90% observed once, and the top ten hold about 2.2%. The material sequenced was PBMCs or T cells enriched from blood (not recorded which). The receptors were sampled from a woman in her 30s who had recovered from COVID-19. Both conserved end residues are part of each CDR3. D genes are given only for firm matches. Clone size is shown for a subset of rows, as once, few, many or a class of expanded clone.

-	-	TRBJ2-5	TRBV9	CASSVGGLETQYF	TGTGCCAGCAGCGTAGGCGGGCTGGAGACCCAGTACTTC
TRBD2	-	TRBJ2-3	TRBV7-2	CASSFSTSGGASSTDTQYF	TGTGCCAGCAGCTTTTCTACTAGCGGGGGGGCAAGTAGCACAGATACGCAGTATTTT
-	-	TRBJ1-5	TRBV19	CASSLGGFEPQHF	TGTGCCAGTAGTCTCGGAGGGTTTGAGCCCCAGCATTTT
-	-	TRBJ2-5	TRBV6-1	CASSEVGIGAQYF	TGTGCCAGCAGTGAAGTCGGCATCGGGGCCCAGTACTTC
-	-	TRBJ1-1	TRBV9	CASSVVRGGTEAFF	TGTGCCAGCAGCGTAGTCCGGGGAGGGACTGAAGCTTTCTTT
-	-	TRBJ1-2	TRBV27	CASSPGGTRSNYGYTF	TGTGCCAGCAGTCCGGGGGGGACAAGGAGTAACTATGGCTACACCTTC
-	-	TRBJ1-3	TRBV9	CASSTRLSISGNTIYF	TGTGCCAGCAGCACCCGACTGAGCATCTCTGGAAACACCATATATTTT
-	-	TRBJ2-7	TRBV12-3/TRBV12-4	CASSFRGEQYF	TGTGCCAGCAGTTTTCGGGGCGAGCAGTACTTC
-	-	TRBJ1-2	TRBV12-3/TRBV12-4	CASTWGDDGYTF	TGTGCCAGCACCTGGGGGGACGATGGCTACACCTTC
-	-	TRBJ2-5	TRBV5-1	CASSPGVTQETQYF	TGCGCCAGCAGTCCAGGGGTTACCCAAGAGACCCAGTACTTC
TRBD1	-	TRBJ2-1	TRBV9	CASSGRTGFLEQFF	TGTGCCAGCAGCGGACGGACAGGGTTCCTTGAGCAGTTCTTC
-	-	TRBJ1-3	TRBV5-1	CASSLPFGDSGNTIYF	TGCGCCAGCAGCTTGCCTTTCGGTGACTCTGGAAACACCATATATTTT
-	-	TRBJ1-2	TRBV6-5	CASSKTGITNYGYTF	TGTGCCAGCAGCAAAACGGGAATCACTAACTATGGCTACACCTTC
-	-	TRBJ2-3	TRBV18	CASSPRGDTQYF	TGTGCCAGCTCACCACGAGGGGATACGCAGTATTTT
TRBD1	-	TRBJ1-6	TRBV5-6	CASSLTDRDDSPLHF	TGTGCCAGCAGCTTGACGGACAGGGACGATTCACCCCTCCACTTT
-	-	TRBJ1-5	TRBV6-5	CASRFTREGNQPQHF	TGTGCCAGCAGATTCACCAGGGAGGGCAATCAGCCCCAGCATTTT
-	-	TRBJ1-5	TRBV21-1	CASSRPGQHQPQHF	TGTGCCAGCAGCAGACCAGGGCAACATCAGCCCCAGCATTTT
TRBD1	-	TRBJ2-7	TRBV11-3	CASSRRGQGSYEQYF	TGTGCCAGCAGCCGGCGCGGACAGGGGTCCTACGAGCAGTACTTC
-	-	TRBJ2-3	TRBV18	CAGEGSTDTQYF	TGTGCGGGCGAAGGTAGCACAGATACGCAGTATTTT
TRBD2	few	TRBJ2-5	TRBV7-9	CASTRGTSLEETQYF	TGTGCCAGCACCCGGGGGACTAGCCTTGAGGAGACCCAGTACTTC
-	-	TRBJ1-3	TRBV11-3	CASSPVRVRDTIYF	TGTGCCAGCAGCCCCGTACGGGTTCGGGACACCATATATTTT
-	-	TRBJ2-7	TRBV5-6	CASSSPGQGNEQYF	TGTGCCAGCAGCTCTCCGGGACAAGGTAACGAGCAGTACTTC
-	-	TRBJ2-7	TRBV2	CASGTYEQYF	TGTGCCAGCGGCACCTACGAGCAGTACTTC
-	once	TRBJ1-1	TRBV11-2	CASRATTGRGLNTEAFF	TGTGCCAGCAGAGCAACAACAGGGAGAGGATTGAACACTGAAGCTTTCTTT
TRBD1	-	TRBJ1-1	TRBV11-1	CASRMYWGQANTEAFF	TGTGCCAGCAGAATGTATTGGGGACAGGCGAACACTGAAGCTTTCTTT
TRBD2	-	TRBJ2-1	TRBV4-3	CASSQEGSSGRAGEQFF	TGCGCCAGCAGCCAAGAGGGGTCTAGCGGGAGGGCAGGTGAGCAGTTCTTC
TRBD2	-	TRBJ2-1	TRBV9	CASSPRASGTYNEQFF	TGTGCCAGCAGCCCCCGGGCTAGCGGGACTTACAATGAGCAGTTCTTC
TRBD1	-	TRBJ1-3	TRBV5-1	CASSLTLTGDSGNTIYF	TGCGCCAGCAGCCTGACCCTCACAGGGGACTCTGGAAACACCATATATTTT
-	-	TRBJ1-4	TRBV9	CASSVGAPRVELFF	TGTGCCAGCAGCGTAGGGGCGCCCAGGGTAGAACTGTTTTTT